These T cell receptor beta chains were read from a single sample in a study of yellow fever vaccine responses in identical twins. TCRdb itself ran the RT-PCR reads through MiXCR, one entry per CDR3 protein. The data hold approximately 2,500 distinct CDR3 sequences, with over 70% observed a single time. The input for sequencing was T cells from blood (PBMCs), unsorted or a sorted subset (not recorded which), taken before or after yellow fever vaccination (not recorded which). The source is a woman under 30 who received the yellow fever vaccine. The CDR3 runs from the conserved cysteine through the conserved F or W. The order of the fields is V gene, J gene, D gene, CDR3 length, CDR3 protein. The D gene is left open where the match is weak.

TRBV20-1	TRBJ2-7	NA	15	CSARDPRTSSYEQYF
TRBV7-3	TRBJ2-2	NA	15	CASSPISRGPGELFF
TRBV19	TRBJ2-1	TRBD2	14	CASSMREGRIEQFF
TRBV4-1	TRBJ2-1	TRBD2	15	CASSRSGGALDEQFF
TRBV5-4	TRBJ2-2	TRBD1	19	CASSLRTRQGSSNTGELFF
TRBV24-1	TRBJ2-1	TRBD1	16	CATSTRTGVSYNEQFF
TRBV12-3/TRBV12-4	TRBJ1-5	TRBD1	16	CASSLGGTGGIKPQHF
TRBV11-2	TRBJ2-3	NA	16	CASSPLWGPSTDTQYF
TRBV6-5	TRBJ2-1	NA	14	CASSYSKALGKQFF
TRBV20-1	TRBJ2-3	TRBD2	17	CSARSVPKSGSADTQYF
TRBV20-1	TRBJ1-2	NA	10	CSAPGSGYTF
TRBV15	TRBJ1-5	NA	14	CATSRPASNQPQHF
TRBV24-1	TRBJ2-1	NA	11	CATSGPGEQFF
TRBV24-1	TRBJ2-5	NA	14	CATSDSRRAETQYF
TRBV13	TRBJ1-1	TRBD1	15	CASKTNRQGGTEAFF
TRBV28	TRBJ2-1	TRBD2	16	CASSWGLAGTYNEQFF